These T cell receptor beta chains were read from a single sample in a study of response to subunit inactivated influenza vaccine. Each CDR3 protein gets one entry after TCRdb re-called the RT-PCR reads with MiXCR. The data contain roughly 460,000 distinct CDR3 sequences, over 9.5% of them singletons. This specimen consisted of PBMCs from blood, obtained roughly 46 days after vaccination. Receptors were obtained from a man aged 50 or older who received an inactivated influenza vaccine. CDR3s include the opening cysteine and the closing phenylalanine or tryptophan. The D gene is left open where the match is weak. Where a row states a size, it is once, few, many or the class of an expanded clone; other rows omit it.

cdr3_aa,cdr3_nt,clone_size,v_call,j_call,d_call
CASMTTFRNEQFF,TGTGCCAGTATGACGACATTTCGAAATGAGCAGTTCTTC,.,TRBV19,TRBJ2-1,.
CASSQGWDQPQHF,TGTGCCAGCAGCCAGGGTTGGGATCAGCCCCAGCATTTT,.,TRBV14,TRBJ1-5,.
CASSQGVSYNEQFF,TGTGCCAGCAGCCAAGGGGTCTCGTACAATGAGCAGTTCTTC,.,TRBV14,TRBJ2-1,.
CASSLLGASGGLQVSTDTQYF,TGTGCCAGCAGCTTACTAGGGGCTAGCGGGGGCCTCCAGGTATCCACAGATACGCAGTATTTT,few,TRBV11-2,TRBJ2-3,TRBD2
CASSSGGFLRVGYTF,TGTGCCAGCAGTTCAGGGGGATTTCTTCGGGTCGGCTACACCTTC,many,TRBV6-5,TRBJ1-2,TRBD1
CASSELGGVTEAFF,TGTGCCAGCAGTGAATTGGGGGGTGTCACTGAAGCTTTCTTT,.,TRBV6-1,TRBJ1-1,.
CASSLGQGAWWAQYF,TGCGCCAGCAGCCTAGGACAGGGGGCCTGGTGGGCCCAGTACTTC,few,TRBV5-1,TRBJ2-5,TRBD1
CASSAPRTTTGTSGSVEQFF,TGTGCCAGCAGTGCCCCAAGGACAACCACCGGGACTAGCGGGAGTGTTGAGCAGTTCTTC,many,TRBV25-1,TRBJ2-1,TRBD2
CASSQDRTGADNEKLFF,TGCGCCAGCAGCCAAGATCGGACAGGGGCAGATAATGAAAAACTGTTTTTT,few,TRBV4-3,TRBJ1-4,TRBD1
CSANPGLAKNIQYF,TGCAGTGCTAATCCGGGGCTAGCCAAAAACATTCAGTACTTC,many,TRBV20-1,TRBJ2-4,.
CASPKGGAETQYF,TGTGCCAGCCCCAAGGGGGGGGCGGAGACCCAGTACTTC,few,TRBV6-1,TRBJ2-5,.
CASSYGPREEFF,TGTGCCAGCAGCTACGGTCCCCGAGAAGAGTTCTTC,few,TRBV7-9,TRBJ2-1,.
CASSNRDSNEKLFF,TGCGCCAGCAGCAACCGGGACAGCAACGAAAAACTGTTTTTT,few,TRBV10-2,TRBJ1-4,TRBD1
CASSFNRGKTEAFF,TGTGCCAGCAGCTTTAACAGGGGGAAGACTGAAGCTTTCTTT,few,TRBV5-6,TRBJ1-1,TRBD1